The rows below give T cell receptor beta chains drawn from one sample of a study of T cells in Graves' hyperthyroidism and ophthalmopathy. TCRdb itself ran the multiplex PCR reads through MiXCR, one entry per CDR3 protein. The data contain roughly 200,000 distinct CDR3 sequences, about 17% of them singletons. The sample was blood. These receptors came from a man between 40 and 49 years old with Graves' hyperthyroidism. CDR3s include the opening cysteine and the closing phenylalanine or tryptophan. A D gene is named only where the DNA matches it firmly. For some rows the clone size is stated as once, few or many, or as a class when expanded; others skip it.

clone_size,d_call,j_call,v_call,cdr3_nt,cdr3_aa
.,.,TRBJ1-5,TRBV6-2/TRBV6-3,TGTGCCAGCCTATCCCTCGGGTATAGCAATCAGCCCCAGCATTTT,CASLSLGYSNQPQHF
many,TRBD1,TRBJ1-2,TRBV10-3,TGTGCCATCAGTCCTCCGGGACAGGGGGGAGGCTACACCTTC,CAISPPGQGGGYTF
many,TRBD2,TRBJ2-5,TRBV9,TGTGCCAGCAGCGTCACTAGCGGCCAAGAGACCCAGTACTTC,CASSVTSGQETQYF
few,.,TRBJ2-7,TRBV27,TGTGCCAGCAGGTTACGGGCCCCCGGATACGAGCAGTACTTC,CASRLRAPGYEQYF
many,.,TRBJ1-2,TRBV10-3,TGTGCCAAGACAGTTCCCGAGGGATGGGCCTATGGCTACACCTTC,CAKTVPEGWAYGYTF
many,TRBD1,TRBJ1-3,TRBV30,TGTGCCTGGACGGGACAGGGGTCTTTCTCTGGAAACACCATATATTTT,CAWTGQGSFSGNTIYF
few,TRBD2,TRBJ2-1,TRBV4-2,TGTGCCAGCAGCCAAGAAGCCCTAGCGGGGACATCCTCCTACAATGAGCAGTTCTTC,CASSQEALAGTSSYNEQFF
.,.,TRBJ1-4,TRBV18,TGTGCCAGCTCACCAGGGTCTAATGAAAAACTGTTTTTT,CASSPGSNEKLFF
.,.,TRBJ2-5,TRBV20-1,TGCAGTGCTAGCCACACCCAGTACTTC,CSASHTQYF
.,.,TRBJ2-1,TRBV18,TGTGCCAGCTCACCGGGCCGGGGAGAATACAATGAGCAGTTCTTC,CASSPGRGEYNEQFF
many,.,TRBJ1-6,TRBV18,TGTGCCAGCTCACCTCCCGGGAGGAATTCACCCCTCCACTTT,CASSPPGRNSPLHF
few,.,TRBJ1-5,TRBV30,TGTGCCTGGAGTGTACCTAGGCCGGGGGGTAGCGATCAGCCCCAGCATTTT,CAWSVPRPGGSDQPQHF
many,TRBD2,TRBJ2-1,TRBV20-1,TGCAGTGCTAGATCCCGACTAGCGGGGGAGGGTGAGCAGTTCTTC,CSARSRLAGEGEQFF
many,.,TRBJ2-5,TRBV20-1,TGCAGTGCTCTTACGAGCTCTCTTTGGGAGACCCAGTACTTC,CSALTSSLWETQYF
many,.,TRBJ2-2,TRBV28,TGTGCCAGCAGCCTGGAGCAGGGTGGGGGGAACACCGGGGAGCTGTTTTTT,CASSLEQGGGNTGELFF
.,.,TRBJ2-7,TRBV19,TGTGCCAGTAGTATAGTTTTTGGCGGACTTTACGAGCAGTACTTC,CASSIVFGGLYEQYF
.,.,TRBJ2-5,TRBV9,TGTGCCAGCAATTCTCGGGGGCAAGAGACCCAGTACTTC,CASNSRGQETQYF
few,.,TRBJ2-3,TRBV29-1,TGCAGCGTTGGGGTGGGCATGGGGCCCTTTACAGATACGCAGTATTTT,CSVGVGMGPFTDTQYF
many,.,TRBJ1-2,TRBV6-5,TGTGCCAGCAGTTACTCAAGGGTCCGCAGTTCCTATGGCTACACCTTC,CASSYSRVRSSYGYTF
.,.,TRBJ2-1,TRBV15,TGTGCCACCAGTACCTTTACCCCCGGGGCCAATGAGCAGTTCTTC,CATSTFTPGANEQFF
many,TRBD1,TRBJ2-3,TRBV11-2,TGTGCCAGCAGCTCCGGACAGGGATACACAGATACGCAGTATTTT,CASSSGQGYTDTQYF
many,TRBD1,TRBJ2-2,TRBV4-2,TGTGCCAGCAGCCAAGCGTGGGGACAGTTTCTAAACACCGGGGAGCTGTTTTTT,CASSQAWGQFLNTGELFF